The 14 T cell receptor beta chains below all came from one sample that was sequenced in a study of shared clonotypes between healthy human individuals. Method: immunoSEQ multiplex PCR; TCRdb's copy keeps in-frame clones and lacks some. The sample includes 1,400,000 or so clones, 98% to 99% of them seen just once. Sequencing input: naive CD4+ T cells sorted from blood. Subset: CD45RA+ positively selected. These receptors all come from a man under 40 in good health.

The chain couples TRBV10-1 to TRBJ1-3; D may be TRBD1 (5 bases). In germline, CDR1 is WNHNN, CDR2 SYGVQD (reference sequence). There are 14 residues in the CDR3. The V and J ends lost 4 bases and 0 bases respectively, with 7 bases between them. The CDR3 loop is CASSAGSSGNTIYF. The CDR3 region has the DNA TGCGCCAGCAGTGCAGGGAGCTCTGGAAACACCATATATTTT.

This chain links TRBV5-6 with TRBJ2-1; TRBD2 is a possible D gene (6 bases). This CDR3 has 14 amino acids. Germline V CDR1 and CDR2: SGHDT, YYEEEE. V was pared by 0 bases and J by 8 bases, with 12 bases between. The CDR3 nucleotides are TGTGCCAGCAGCTTGGGATCAGCGGGCCATGAGCAGTTCTTC. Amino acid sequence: CASSLGSAGHEQFF.

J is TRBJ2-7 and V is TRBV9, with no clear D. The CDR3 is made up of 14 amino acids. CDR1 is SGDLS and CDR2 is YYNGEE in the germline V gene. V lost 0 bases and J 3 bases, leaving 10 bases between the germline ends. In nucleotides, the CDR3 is TGTGCCAGCAGCGTAGCCTCTCCCGACTACGAGCAGTACTTC. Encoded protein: CASSVASPDYEQYF.

CDR3 region: CASSLLSSSVPTGELFF. The CDR3 nucleotides read TGTGCCAGCAGTTTACTGTCTTCTAGCGTCCCCACCGGGGAGCTGTTTTTT. The J gene is TRBJ2-2, the V gene TRBV27; weak D call: TRBD2 (6 bases). With 2 bases removed from V and 4 bases from J, the gap between germline ends came to 17 bases. Germline values: CDR1 MNHEY, CDR2 SMNVEV (reference sequence). There are 17 residues in the CDR3.

The CDR3 region is CASSFARNQPQHF. The CDR3 DNA reads TGTGCCAGCAGTTTCGCGAGAAATCAGCCCCAGCATTTT. This sequence joins TRBV28 and TRBJ1-5; no firm D call. V lost 3 bases, J lost 4 bases, and 7 bases lay in between. CDR3 length: 13 amino acids. Germline values: CDR1 MDHEN, CDR2 SYDVKM.

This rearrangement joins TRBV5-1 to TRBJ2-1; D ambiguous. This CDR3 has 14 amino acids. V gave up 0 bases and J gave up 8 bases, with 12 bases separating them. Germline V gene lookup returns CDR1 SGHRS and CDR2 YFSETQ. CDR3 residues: CASSLEYLEDEQFF. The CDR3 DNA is TGCGCCAGCAGCTTGGAATACCTAGAGGATGAGCAGTTCTTC.

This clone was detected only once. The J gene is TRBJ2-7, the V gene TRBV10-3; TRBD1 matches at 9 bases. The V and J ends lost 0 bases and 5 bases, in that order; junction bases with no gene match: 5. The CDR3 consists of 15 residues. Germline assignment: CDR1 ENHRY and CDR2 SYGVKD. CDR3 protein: CAISESGDRANEQYF. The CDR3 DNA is TGTGCCATCAGTGAGTCAGGGGACAGGGCAAACGAGCAGTACTTC.

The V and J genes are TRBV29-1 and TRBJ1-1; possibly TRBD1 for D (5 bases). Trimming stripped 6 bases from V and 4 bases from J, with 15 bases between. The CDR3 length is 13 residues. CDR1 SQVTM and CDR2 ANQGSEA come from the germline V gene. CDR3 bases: TGCAGCGTCGGGGCTAAAATCCGCACTGAAGCTTTCTTT. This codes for CSVGAKIRTEAFF.

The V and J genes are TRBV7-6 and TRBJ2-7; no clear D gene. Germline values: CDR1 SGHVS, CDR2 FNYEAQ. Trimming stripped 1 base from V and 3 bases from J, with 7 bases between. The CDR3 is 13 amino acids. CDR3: CASSLEPGYEQYF. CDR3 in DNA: TGTGCCAGCAGCTTAGAACCTGGCTACGAGCAGTACTTC.

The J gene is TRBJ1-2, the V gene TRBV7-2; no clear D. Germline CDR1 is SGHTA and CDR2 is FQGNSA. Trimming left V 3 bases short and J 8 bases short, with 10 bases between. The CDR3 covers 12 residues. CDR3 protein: CASSFPGVGYTF. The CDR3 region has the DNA TGTGCCAGCAGCTTCCCCGGGGTAGGCTACACCTTC.

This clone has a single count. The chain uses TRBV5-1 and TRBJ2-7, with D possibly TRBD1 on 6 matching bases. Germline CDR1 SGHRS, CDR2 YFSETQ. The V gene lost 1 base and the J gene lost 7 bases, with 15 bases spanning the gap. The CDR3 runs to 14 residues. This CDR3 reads CASSLSAQQGEQYF. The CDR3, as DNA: TGCGCCAGCAGCTTGTCCGCCCAACAGGGAGAGCAGTACTTC.

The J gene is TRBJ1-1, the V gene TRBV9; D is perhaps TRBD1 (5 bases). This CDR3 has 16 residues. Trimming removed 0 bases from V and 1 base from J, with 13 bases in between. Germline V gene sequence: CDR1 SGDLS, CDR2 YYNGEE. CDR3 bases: TGTGCCAGCAGCGTAGTCCAGGGTTGGGGGAACACTGAAGCTTTCTTT. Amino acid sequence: CASSVVQGWGNTEAFF.

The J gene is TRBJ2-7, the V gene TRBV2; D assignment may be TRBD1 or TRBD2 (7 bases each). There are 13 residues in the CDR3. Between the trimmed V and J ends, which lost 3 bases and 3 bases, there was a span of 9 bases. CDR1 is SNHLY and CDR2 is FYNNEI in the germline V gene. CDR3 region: CASSDRGGYEQYF. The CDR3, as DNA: TGTGCCAGCAGTGACAGGGGGGGCTACGAGCAGTACTTC.

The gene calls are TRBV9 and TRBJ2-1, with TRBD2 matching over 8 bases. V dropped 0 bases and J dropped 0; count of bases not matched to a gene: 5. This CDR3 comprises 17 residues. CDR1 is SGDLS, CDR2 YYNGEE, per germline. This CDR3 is CASSVDGRASSYNEQFF. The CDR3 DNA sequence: TGTGCCAGCAGCGTAGACGGGAGGGCGAGCTCCTACAATGAGCAGTTCTTC.